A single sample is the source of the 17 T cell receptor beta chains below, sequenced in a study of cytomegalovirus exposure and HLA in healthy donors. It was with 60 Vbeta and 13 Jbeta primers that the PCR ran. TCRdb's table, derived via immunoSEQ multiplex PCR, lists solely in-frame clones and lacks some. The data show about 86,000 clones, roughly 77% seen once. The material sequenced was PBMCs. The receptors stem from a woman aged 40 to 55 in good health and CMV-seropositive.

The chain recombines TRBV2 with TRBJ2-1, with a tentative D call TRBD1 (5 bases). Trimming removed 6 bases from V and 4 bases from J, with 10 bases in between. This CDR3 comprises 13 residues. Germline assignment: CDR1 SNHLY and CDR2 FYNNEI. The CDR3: CASRDSRYNEQFF. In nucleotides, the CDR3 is TGTGCCAGCAGAGACAGTCGTTACAATGAGCAGTTCTTC.

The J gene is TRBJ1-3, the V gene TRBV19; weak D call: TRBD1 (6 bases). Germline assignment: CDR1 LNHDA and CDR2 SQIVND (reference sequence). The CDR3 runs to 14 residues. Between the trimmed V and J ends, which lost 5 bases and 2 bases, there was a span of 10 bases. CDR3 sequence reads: CASSPRTAGNTIYF. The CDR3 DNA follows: TGTGCCAGTAGTCCTCGGACAGCTGGAAACACCATATATTTT.

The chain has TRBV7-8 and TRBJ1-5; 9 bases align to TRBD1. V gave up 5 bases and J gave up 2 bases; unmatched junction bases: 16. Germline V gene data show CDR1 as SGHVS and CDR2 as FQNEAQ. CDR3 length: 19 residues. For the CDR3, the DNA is TGTGCCAGCAGCCTCTTTGTCTTTCCGGGACAGGGTGGCAATCAGCCCCAGCATTTT. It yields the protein CASSLFVFPGQGGNQPQHF.

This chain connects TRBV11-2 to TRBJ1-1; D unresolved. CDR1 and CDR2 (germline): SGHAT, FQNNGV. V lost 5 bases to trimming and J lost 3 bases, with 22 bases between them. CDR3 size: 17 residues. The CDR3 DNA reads TGTGCCAGCAGCCCGTCCAATTTTGGGAGGGCGGACACTGAAGCTTTCTTT. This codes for CASSPSNFGRADTEAFF.

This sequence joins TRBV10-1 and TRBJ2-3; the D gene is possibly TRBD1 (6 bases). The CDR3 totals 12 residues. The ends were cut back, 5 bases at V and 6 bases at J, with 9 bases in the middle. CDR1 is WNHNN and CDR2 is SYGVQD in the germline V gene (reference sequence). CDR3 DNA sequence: TGCGCCAGCAGTTCGAGGGGGGATACGCAGTATTTT. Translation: CASSSRGDTQYF.

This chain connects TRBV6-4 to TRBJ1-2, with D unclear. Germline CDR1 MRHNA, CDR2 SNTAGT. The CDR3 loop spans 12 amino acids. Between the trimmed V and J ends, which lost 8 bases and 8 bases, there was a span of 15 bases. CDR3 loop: CASGHQAGGYTF. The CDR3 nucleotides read TGTGCCAGCGGCCATCAGGCGGGAGGCTACACCTTC.

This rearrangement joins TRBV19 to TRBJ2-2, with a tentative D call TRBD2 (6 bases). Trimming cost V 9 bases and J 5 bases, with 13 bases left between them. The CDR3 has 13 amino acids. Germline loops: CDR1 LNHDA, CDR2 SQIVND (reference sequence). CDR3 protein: CASRLGGTGELFF. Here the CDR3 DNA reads TGTGCCAGCCGACTAGGCGGGACCGGGGAGCTGTTTTTT.

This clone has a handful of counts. Here the CDR3 DNA reads TGCAGCGTTGATCGTCCACAGGGGACAGATACGCAGTATTTT. Translated: CSVDRPQGTDTQYF. The chain recombines TRBV29-1 with TRBJ2-3; 7 positions agree with TRBD1. The CDR3 spans 14 residues. Germline-derived CDR1 and CDR2 are SQVTM and ANQGSEA. The V segment lost 3 bases and the J segment 3 bases; nucleotides outside the gene matches: 6.

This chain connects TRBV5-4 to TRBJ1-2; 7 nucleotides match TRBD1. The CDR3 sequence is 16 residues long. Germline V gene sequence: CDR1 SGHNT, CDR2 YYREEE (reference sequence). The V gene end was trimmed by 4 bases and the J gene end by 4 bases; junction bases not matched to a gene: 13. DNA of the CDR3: TGTGCCAGCAGCGGGGGGACAGCCGAAGGGGGCTATGGCTACACCTTC. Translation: CASSGGTAEGGYGYTF.

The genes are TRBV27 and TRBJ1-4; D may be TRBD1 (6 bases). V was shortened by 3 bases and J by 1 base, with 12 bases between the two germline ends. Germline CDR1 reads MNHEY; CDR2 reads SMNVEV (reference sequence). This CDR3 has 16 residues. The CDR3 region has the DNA TGTGCCAGCAGTTTGAACGGGGGGCTAACTAATGAAAAACTGTTTTTT. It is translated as CASSLNGGLTNEKLFF.

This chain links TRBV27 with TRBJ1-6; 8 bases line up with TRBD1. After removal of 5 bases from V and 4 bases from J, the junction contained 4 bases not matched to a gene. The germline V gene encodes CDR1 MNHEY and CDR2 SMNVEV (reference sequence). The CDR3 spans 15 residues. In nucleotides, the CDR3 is TGTGCCAGCAGTGCACGGACAGGGTATAATTCACCCCTCCACTTT. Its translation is CASSARTGYNSPLHF.

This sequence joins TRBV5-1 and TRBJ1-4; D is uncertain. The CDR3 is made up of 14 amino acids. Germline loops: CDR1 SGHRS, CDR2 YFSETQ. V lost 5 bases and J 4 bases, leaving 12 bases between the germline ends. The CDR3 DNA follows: TGCGCCAGCAGGTCAGGAGGGAGTAATGAAAAACTGTTTTTT. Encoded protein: CASRSGGSNEKLFF. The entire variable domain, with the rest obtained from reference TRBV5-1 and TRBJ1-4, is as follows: KAGVTQTPRYLIKTRGQQVTLSCSPISGHRSVSWYQQTPGQGLQFLFEYFSETQRNKGNFPGRFSGRQFSNSRSEMNVSTLELGDSALYLCASRSGGSNEKLFFGSGTQLSVL.

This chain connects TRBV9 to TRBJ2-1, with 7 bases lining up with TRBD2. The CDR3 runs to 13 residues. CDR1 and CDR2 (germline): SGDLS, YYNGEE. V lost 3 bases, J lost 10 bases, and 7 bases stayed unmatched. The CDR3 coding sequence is TGTGCCAGCAGCGAGAGGCCTAGCGGAGAGCAGTTCTTC. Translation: CASSERPSGEQFF.

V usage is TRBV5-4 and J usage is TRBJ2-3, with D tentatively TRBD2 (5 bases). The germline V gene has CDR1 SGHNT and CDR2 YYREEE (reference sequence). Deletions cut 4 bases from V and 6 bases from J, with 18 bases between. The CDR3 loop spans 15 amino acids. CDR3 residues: CASSQRRSGGDTQYF. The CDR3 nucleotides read TGTGCCAGCAGCCAAAGGCGCTCGGGCGGGGATACGCAGTATTTT.

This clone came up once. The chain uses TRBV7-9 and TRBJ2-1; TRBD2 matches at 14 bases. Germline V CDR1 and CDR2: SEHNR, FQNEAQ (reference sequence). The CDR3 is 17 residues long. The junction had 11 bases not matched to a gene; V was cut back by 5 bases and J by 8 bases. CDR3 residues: CASSPGTSGREGYEQFF. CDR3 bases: TGTGCCAGCAGCCCCGGGACTAGCGGGAGAGAGGGCTATGAGCAGTTCTTC.

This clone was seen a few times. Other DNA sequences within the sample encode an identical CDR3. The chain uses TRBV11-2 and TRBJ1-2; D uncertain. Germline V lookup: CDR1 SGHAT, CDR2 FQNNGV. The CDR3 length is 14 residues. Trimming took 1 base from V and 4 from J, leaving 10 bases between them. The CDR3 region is CASSLGGKLYGYTF. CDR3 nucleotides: TGTGCCAGCAGCTTAGGAGGAAAACTCTATGGCTACACCTTC.

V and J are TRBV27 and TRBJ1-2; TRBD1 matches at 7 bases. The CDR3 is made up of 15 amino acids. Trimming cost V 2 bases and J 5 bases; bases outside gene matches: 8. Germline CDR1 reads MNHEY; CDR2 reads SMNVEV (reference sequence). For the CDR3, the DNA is TGTGCCAGCAGTTTAGACGGCAGGGGGTCGTATGGCTACACCTTC. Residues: CASSLDGRGSYGYTF.